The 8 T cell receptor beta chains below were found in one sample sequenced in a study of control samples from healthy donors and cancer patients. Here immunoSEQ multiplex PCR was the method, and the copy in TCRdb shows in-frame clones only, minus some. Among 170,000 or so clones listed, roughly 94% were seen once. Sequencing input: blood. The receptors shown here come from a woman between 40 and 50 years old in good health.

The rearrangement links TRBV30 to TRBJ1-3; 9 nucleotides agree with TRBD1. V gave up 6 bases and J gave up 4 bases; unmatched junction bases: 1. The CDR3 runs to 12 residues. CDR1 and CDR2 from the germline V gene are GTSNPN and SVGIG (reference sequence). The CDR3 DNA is TGTGCCTGCGACAGGGGGGGAAACACCATATATTTT. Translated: CACDRGGNTIYF.

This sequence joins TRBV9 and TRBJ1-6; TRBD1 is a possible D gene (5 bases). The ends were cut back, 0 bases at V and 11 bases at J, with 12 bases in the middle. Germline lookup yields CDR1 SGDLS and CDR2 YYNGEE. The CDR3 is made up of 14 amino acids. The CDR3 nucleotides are TGTGCCAGCAGCGTAGGGGACCGACCAACACCCCTCCACTTT. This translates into CASSVGDRPTPLHF.

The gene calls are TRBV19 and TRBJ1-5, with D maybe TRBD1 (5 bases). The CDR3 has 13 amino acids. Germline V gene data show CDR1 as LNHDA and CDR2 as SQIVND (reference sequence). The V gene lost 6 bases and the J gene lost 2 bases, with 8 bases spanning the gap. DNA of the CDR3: TGTGCCAGTAGCAGGGACCGCAATCAGCCCCAGCATTTT. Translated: CASSRDRNQPQHF.

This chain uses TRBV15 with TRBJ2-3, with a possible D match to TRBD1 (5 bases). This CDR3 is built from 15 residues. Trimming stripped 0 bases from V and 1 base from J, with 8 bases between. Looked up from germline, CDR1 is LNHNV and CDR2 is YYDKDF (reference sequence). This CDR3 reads CATSRDRVRTDTQYF. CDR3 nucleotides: TGTGCCACCAGCAGAGACAGGGTCCGCACAGATACGCAGTATTTT.

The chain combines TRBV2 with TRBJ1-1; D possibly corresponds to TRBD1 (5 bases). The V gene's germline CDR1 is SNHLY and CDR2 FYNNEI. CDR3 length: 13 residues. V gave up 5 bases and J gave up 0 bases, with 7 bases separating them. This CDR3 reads CASSRDLNTEAFF. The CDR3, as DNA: TGTGCCAGCAGTAGGGACCTGAACACTGAAGCTTTCTTT.

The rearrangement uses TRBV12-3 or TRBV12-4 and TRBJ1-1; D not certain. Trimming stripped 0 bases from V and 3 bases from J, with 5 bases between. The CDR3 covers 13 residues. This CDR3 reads CASSLARDTEAFF. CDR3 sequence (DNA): TGTGCCAGCAGTTTAGCGCGTGACACTGAAGCTTTCTTT.

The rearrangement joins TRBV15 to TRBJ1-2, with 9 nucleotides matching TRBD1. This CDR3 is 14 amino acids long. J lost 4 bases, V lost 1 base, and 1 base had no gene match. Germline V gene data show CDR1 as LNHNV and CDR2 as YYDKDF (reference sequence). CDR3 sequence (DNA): TGTGCCACCAGCAGAGGACAGGGGGTCTATGGCTACACCTTC. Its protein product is CATSRGQGVYGYTF.

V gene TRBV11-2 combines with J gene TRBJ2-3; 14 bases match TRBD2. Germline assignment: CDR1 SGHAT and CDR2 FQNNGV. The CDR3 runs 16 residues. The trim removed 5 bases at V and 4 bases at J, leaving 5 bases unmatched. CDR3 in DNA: TGTGCCAGCAGCCCCGGACTAGCGGGGGGCCCAGATACGCAGTATTTT. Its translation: CASSPGLAGGPDTQYF.